One and the same sample provided the 7 T cell receptor beta chains below, sequenced in a study of technical replicates of blood from a few donors. The protocol was immunoSEQ multiplex PCR, while the TCRdb copy is restricted to in-frame clones and leaves out a portion. There are about 93,000 clones in the sample; 95% occur only once, and approximately 0.25% lies in the top ten. Specimen: T cells isolated from PBMCs. These receptors were taken from a human donor in good health.

Here the CDR3 DNA reads TGTGCCAGCAGCTTATATACGGGAGCGGGAAACACCATATATTTT. This sequence encodes CASSLYTGAGNTIYF. The chain links TRBV7-8 to TRBJ1-3, with no clear D. The germline gives CDR1 SGHVS, CDR2 FQNEAQ. Trimming cost V 2 bases and J 4 bases, with 12 bases left between them. The CDR3 spans 15 residues.

This clone was seen just once. The chain employs TRBV5-1 and TRBJ2-3; perhaps TRBD1 as D (6 bases). The length of the CDR3 is 13 residues. The V and J ends lost 6 bases and 0 bases respectively, with 8 bases between them. Germline V CDR1 and CDR2: SGHRS, YFSETQ. The CDR3 DNA reads as TGCGCCAGCACACAGGGAAGCACAGATACGCAGTATTTT. The encoded protein is CASTQGSTDTQYF. Looking up the rest from reference TRBV5-1 and TRBJ2-3 gives the full variable domain: KAGVTQTPRYLIKTRGQQVTLSCSPISGHRSVSWYQQTPGQGLQFLFEYFSETQRNKGNFPGRFSGRQFSNSRSEMNVSTLELGDSALYLCASTQGSTDTQYFGPGTRLTVL.

This chain connects TRBV19 to TRBJ2-7; D ambiguous. The CDR3 extends over 14 amino acids. Germline V gives CDR1 LNHDA, CDR2 SQIVND (reference sequence). V lost 3 bases to trimming and J lost 0 bases, with 9 bases between them. CDR3: CASSIAESSYEQYF. CDR3 sequence (DNA): TGTGCCAGTAGTATTGCTGAGAGCTCCTACGAGCAGTACTTC.

V is TRBV6-6 and J is TRBJ2-7, with 7 bases aligning to TRBD2. The trim removed 6 bases at V and 4 bases at J, leaving 9 bases unmatched. The CDR3 totals 14 residues. Per the germline V gene, CDR1 is MNHNY and CDR2 is SVGAGI (reference sequence). Written as DNA, the CDR3 is TGTGCCAGCAGCCCGGGACTACTTAGTTACGAGCAGTACTTC. This gives the protein CASSPGLLSYEQYF.

J is TRBJ1-2 and V is TRBV7-9; D gene uncertain. Trimming stripped 9 bases from V and 3 bases from J, with 14 bases between. The germline CDR1 and CDR2 sequences are SEHNR and FQNEAQ (reference sequence). The CDR3 totals 13 residues. This CDR3 is CASYDQVDYGYTF. The CDR3 bases are TGTGCCAGTTATGATCAGGTCGACTATGGCTACACCTTC.

The V and J genes are TRBV28 and TRBJ1-2; TRBD1 matches at 8 bases. This CDR3 has 15 amino acids. Germline values: CDR1 MDHEN, CDR2 SYDVKM. J was trimmed by 5 bases and V by 6 bases; bases with no gene match: 11. The CDR3: CASRPGGQVDYGYTF. The CDR3 nucleotides are TGTGCCAGCAGGCCTGGGGGACAGGTGGATTATGGCTACACCTTC.

The chain employs TRBV9 and TRBJ1-2, with TRBD1 as a possible D gene (5 bases). Between the trimmed V and J ends, which lost 1 base and 3 bases, there was a span of 22 bases. From germline, CDR1 is SGDLS and CDR2 YYNGEE. This CDR3 comprises 18 residues. CDR3 sequence: CASSVTVPDTMLDYGYTF. The CDR3 nucleotides are TGTGCCAGCAGCGTAACGGTACCGGACACCATGCTGGACTATGGCTACACCTTC.